This TCR beta chain was recovered during a study of blood T cell repertoires in COVID-19. Sequencing used immunoSEQ multiplex PCR; TCRdb keeps in-frame clones, though not all of them. The sample has approximately 270,000 clones, over 75% seen once. The V gene's germline CDR1 is SGHRS and CDR2 YFSETQ. The CDR3 totals 16 residues. V was shortened by 3 bases and J by 5 bases, with 20 bases between the two germline ends. The sample comprised peripheral blood. This clonotype was sampled from a human donor with COVID-19, enrolled during active disease. The donor label of this sample is uncertain. The rearrangement links TRBV5-1 to TRBJ1-1, with a weak D call TRBD1 (6 bases). The CDR3 region is CASSSTASGAGTEAFF. The DNA of the CDR3 is TGCGCCAGCAGCTCGACCGCCTCAGGGGCAGGTACTGAAGCTTTCTTT. The full variable domain, in which reference TRBV5-1 and TRBJ1-1 provide the parts outside the CDR3, is KAGVTQTPRYLIKTRGQQVTLSCSPISGHRSVSWYQQTPGQGLQFLFEYFSETQRNKGNFPGRFSGRQFSNSRSEMNVSTLELGDSALYLCASSSTASGAGTEAFFGQGTRLTVV.